This section outlines one T cell receptor (beta chain) sequence together with its context. No antigen is known for it. Sequencing used immunoSEQ multiplex PCR; TCRdb keeps in-frame clones, though not all of them. The sample lists 100,000 or so clones, about 85% occurring once. The data were taken from a study of cytomegalovirus exposure and HLA in healthy donors. For the study at large: The 95 to 150 validation repertoires used a platform that matched the one used for the approximately 670 first-cohort repertoires, as a later analysis reported. General study results and limits: Through in vitro validation, three CMV-associated chains were shown to be specific for CMV antigens. That first-cohort TCR clusters tended to co-occur in the 95 to 150 validation repertoires was found in a later analysis.

Germline V CDR1 and CDR2: MDHEN, SYDVKM. Losses at the gene ends were 5 bases for V and 8 bases for J; bases not matched to a gene: 2. The CDR3 totals 12 residues. The chain links TRBV28 to TRBJ1-4; 7 bases fit TRBD1. The sequence derives from a man aged 18 to 29 in good health and CMV-seropositive. Sequenced: PBMCs. CDR3 DNA sequence: TGTGCCAGCAGTGGGGACAGAGAAAAACTGTTTTTT. Encoded protein: CASSGDREKLFF.